Listed here are 23 T cell receptor beta chains from one sample, sequenced in a study of cytomegalovirus exposure and HLA in healthy donors. Libraries were prepared by immunoSEQ multiplex PCR; TCRdb keeps only in-frame clonotypes and omits some of them. The sample holds roughly 120,000 clones, approximately 87% seen once. Sequences were obtained from PBMCs. These receptors were taken from a woman between 25 and 40 years old in good health and CMV-seronegative.

The chain combines TRBV10-2 with TRBJ2-5; 14 bases agree with TRBD2. CDR3 size: 16 residues. V gave up 9 bases and J gave up 11 bases; unmatched junction bases: 17. The germline V gene encodes CDR1 WSHSY and CDR2 SAAADI. DNA of the CDR3: TGCGCCAGTGGGACTAGCGGGGGACCTTCCAACGGGGGTCAGTACTTC. Translation: CASGTSGGPSNGGQYF.

This chain uses TRBV12-5 with TRBJ2-7; 7 nucleotides agree with TRBD1. The CDR3 has 16 amino acids. The germline V gene encodes CDR1 LGHNT and CDR2 FRNRAP. The trim removed 0 bases at V and 2 bases at J, leaving 7 bases unmatched. CDR3: CASGLVLLGQPYEQYF. The CDR3 DNA sequence: TGTGCTAGTGGTTTGGTACTTTTGGGACAGCCCTACGAGCAGTACTTC.

The chain links TRBV7-9 to TRBJ1-2; D is perhaps TRBD1 (6 bases). CDR3 size: 15 residues. Germline V gene lookup returns CDR1 SEHNR and CDR2 FQNEAQ (reference sequence). V was clipped by 1 base and J by 2 bases, with 11 bases between them. The CDR3 DNA sequence: TGTGCCAGCAGCTTAGAGGGGGGGCTGAACTATGGCTACACCTTC. Translated: CASSLEGGLNYGYTF.

The V gene is TRBV6-1, the J gene TRBJ2-1; TRBD2 matches 10 bases. Germline V gene sequence: CDR1 MNHNS, CDR2 SASEGT. The CDR3 covers 15 residues. With V trimmed by 5 bases and J by 7 bases, 8 bases remained unmatched. CDR3 residues: CASSLAGGPKNEQFF. CDR3 sequence (DNA): TGTGCCAGCAGTTTAGCGGGGGGACCGAAGAATGAGCAGTTCTTC.

This clone was seen only a few times. The CDR3 DNA reads TGTGCCAGCAGCTCGGGAAGGGGGCGAGCTAGTGAGCAGTACTTC. Its protein product is CASSSGRGRASEQYF. The chain employs TRBV11-2 and TRBJ2-7; 7 bases are a match to TRBD1. The germline gives CDR1 SGHAT, CDR2 FQNNGV. This CDR3 contains 15 residues. The trim removed 4 bases at V and 7 bases at J, leaving 13 bases unmatched.

V and J are TRBV5-1 and TRBJ2-3, with TRBD2 identical over 8 bases. CDR1 is SGHRS and CDR2 is YFSETQ in the germline V gene. This CDR3 is built from 14 residues. V gave up 4 bases and J gave up 4 bases; unmatched junction bases: 5. The CDR3 is CASSPGGPPDTQYF. The CDR3 coding sequence is TGCGCCAGCAGCCCGGGGGGGCCCCCAGATACGCAGTATTTT.

The chain carries TRBV10-3 and TRBJ2-7; 7 bases map to TRBD1. Trimming removed 6 bases from V and 3 bases from J; junction bases left unmatched: 8. CDR1 is ENHRY and CDR2 is SYGVKD in the germline V gene. The CDR3 consists of 14 residues. The CDR3, as DNA: TGTGCCATCAGGATTTCCGGACAGGTCTACGAGCAGTACTTC. It translates to CAIRISGQVYEQYF.

The chain is built from TRBV6-1 and TRBJ1-2, with D tentatively TRBD1 (6 bases). The V gene's germline CDR1 is MNHNS and CDR2 SASEGT. The CDR3 is made up of 14 amino acids. V was pared by 7 bases and J by 5 bases, with 17 bases between. Here the CDR3 DNA reads TGTGCCAGCACCGACAGGTCCCTAAGGTATGGCTACACCTTC. Its protein is CASTDRSLRYGYTF.

The rearrangement uses TRBV5-1 and TRBJ2-1, with D possibly matching TRBD1 (5 bases). The CDR3 runs 14 residues. Trimming left V 2 bases short and J 5 bases short, with 11 bases between. Germline V gives CDR1 SGHRS, CDR2 YFSETQ. Here the CDR3 reads CASSFGRVDNEQFF. The CDR3 DNA follows: TGCGCCAGCAGCTTCGGCAGGGTTGACAATGAGCAGTTCTTC.

The rearrangement links TRBV5-5 to TRBJ2-4; a possible D gene is TRBD1 (5 bases). CDR3 length: 14 residues. Looked up from germline, CDR1 is SGHKS and CDR2 is YYEKEE (reference sequence). V lost 0 bases and J lost 8, with 12 bases in between. CDR3 DNA: TGTGCCAGCAGCTTGGTAACAGGTTCGGACATTCAGTACTTC. This encodes CASSLVTGSDIQYF.

The V gene is TRBV13, the J gene TRBJ1-1; perhaps TRBD1 as D (6 bases). V lost 2 bases, J lost 4 bases, and 11 bases lay in between. Germline V gene sequence: CDR1 PRHDT, CDR2 FYEKMQ (reference sequence). The CDR3 is 14 amino acids. CDR3 sequence reads: CASSLRGGSTEAFF. In DNA, the CDR3 is TGTGCCAGCAGCTTAAGGGGGGGGAGCACTGAAGCTTTCTTT.

Of note for this clone: The sample holds other DNA sequences that translate to the same CDR3. J is TRBJ1-2 and V is TRBV6-5; TRBD1 matches at 7 bases. Losses at the gene ends were 5 bases for V and 4 bases for J; bases not matched to a gene: 4. The CDR3 extends over 13 amino acids. Germline values: CDR1 MNHEY, CDR2 SVGAGI. CDR3 sequence reads: CASSEAGGYGYTF. In nucleotides, the CDR3 is TGTGCCAGCAGTGAAGCAGGGGGCTATGGCTACACCTTC.

The J gene is TRBJ2-2, the V gene TRBV5-1, with 7 positions matching TRBD2. V gave up 3 bases and J gave up 6 bases; unmatched junction bases: 2. The length of the CDR3 is 13 residues. Germline V CDR1 and CDR2: SGHRS, YFSETQ. The CDR3 nucleotides are TGCGCCAGCAGCTCGACTAGCCCCGGGGAGCTGTTTTTT. Encoded protein: CASSSTSPGELFF.

The V and J genes are TRBV11-3 and TRBJ2-2; 7 bases are shared with TRBD2. The germline CDR1 and CDR2 sequences are SGHNT and YENEEA. The CDR3 runs to 13 residues. The trim removed 3 bases at V and 5 bases at J, leaving 0 bases unmatched. CDR3 region: CASSLRGTGELFF. DNA of the CDR3: TGTGCCAGCAGCTTGCGGGGGACCGGGGAGCTGTTTTTT.

The chain has TRBV14 and TRBJ1-2, with D possibly TRBD1 on 5 matching bases. The CDR3 is 13 amino acids. CDR1 and CDR2 from the germline V gene are SGHDN and FVKESK. Trimming took 2 bases from V and 4 from J, leaving 8 bases between them. The CDR3 reads CASSQLDSYGYTF. The CDR3 region has the DNA TGTGCCAGCAGCCAACTTGACAGCTATGGCTACACCTTC.

CDR3 amino acids: CASSLVDSTYEQYF. The CDR3 DNA follows: TGTGCCAGCAGCTTAGTTGACAGTACCTACGAGCAGTACTTC. The rearrangement joins TRBV7-9 to TRBJ2-7; D possibly corresponds to TRBD1 (5 bases). Trimming pared 1 base from V and 2 bases from J, leaving 9 bases between. CDR3 length equals 14 residues. Germline CDR1 and CDR2: SEHNR and FQNEAQ (reference sequence).

This clone was detected only once. This chain links TRBV7-9 with TRBJ1-2; 7 bases are a match to TRBD1. This CDR3 contains 14 residues. CDR1 is SEHNR and CDR2 is FQNEAQ in the germline V gene (reference sequence). The V gene end was trimmed by 1 base and the J gene end by 6 bases; junction bases not matched to a gene: 5. The CDR3 loop reads CASSLDRGAHGYTF. CDR3 sequence (DNA): TGTGCCAGCAGCTTAGACAGGGGCGCCCATGGCTACACCTTC.

The V call is TRBV5-6, the J call TRBJ1-6; D gene uncertain. The CDR3 covers 15 residues. The ends were cut back, 4 bases at V and 7 bases at J, with 15 bases in the middle. Germline CDR1 is SGHDT and CDR2 is YYEEEE. DNA for the CDR3: TGTGCCAGCAGCCGAACGGGTCAGCGGAATTCACCCCTCCACTTT. It encodes CASSRTGQRNSPLHF.

This clone was counted between two and nine times. The CDR3 is CASSLQDSGGYTF. In DNA form, the CDR3 reads TGTGCCAGCAGCCTCCAAGACTCAGGGGGCTACACCTTC. The V and J genes are TRBV7-9 and TRBJ1-2; maybe TRBD1 (5 bases). Germline CDR1 is SEHNR and CDR2 is FQNEAQ (reference sequence). The CDR3 consists of 13 residues. V was pared by 5 bases and J by 8 bases, with 15 bases between.

The V gene is TRBV27, the J gene TRBJ1-5; the D is unclear. The CDR3 totals 13 residues. Trimming removed 5 bases at V and 8 bases at J, with 13 bases between. Germline-derived CDR1 and CDR2 are MNHEY and SMNVEV (reference sequence). CDR3 DNA: TGTGCCAGCAGTAATACCCGGAGGGAGCCCCAGCATTTT. Translating gives CASSNTRREPQHF.

The V and J genes are TRBV6-1 and TRBJ1-6; TRBD1 aligns across 7 bases. Trimming at V came to 9 bases and at J to 3 bases, leaving 8 bases not matched to a gene. Germline-derived CDR1 and CDR2 are MNHNS and SASEGT. The CDR3 consists of 15 residues. For the CDR3, the DNA is TGTGCCAGTGGGGGACAGAACGTCTATAATTCACCCCTCCACTTT. It yields the protein CASGGQNVYNSPLHF.

This clone has just a few counts. This chain uses TRBV7-9 with TRBJ1-2; possible D gene TRBD1, 5 bases. The V gene lost 4 bases and the J gene lost 0 bases, with 21 bases spanning the gap. The V gene's germline CDR1 is SEHNR and CDR2 FQNEAQ (reference sequence). This CDR3 is 18 amino acids long. The CDR3 sequence is CASSSWAGSHFSNYGYTF. CDR3 nucleotides: TGTGCCAGCAGCTCTTGGGCAGGGTCCCATTTCTCTAACTATGGCTACACCTTC.

This chain uses TRBV19 with TRBJ2-7; 7 positions match TRBD1. The J segment lost 6 bases and the V segment lost 3 bases, leaving 8 bases of the junction unmatched. The CDR3 is 14 residues long. CDR1 and CDR2 from the germline V gene are LNHDA and SQIVND (reference sequence). CDR3 protein: CASSMDRWGLEQYF. The CDR3 nucleotides read TGTGCCAGTAGTATGGACAGGTGGGGCCTCGAGCAGTACTTC.